This T cell receptor beta chain was sequenced for a study of STAT5B mutations in CD4+ large granular lymphocyte leukemia. Whole-study context: Among healthy controls, a particular HLA allele went with more CDR3 'QG' motifs.

Method: immunoSEQ multiplex PCR; TCRdb's copy keeps in-frame clones and lacks some. The sample lists about 32,000 clones, around four fifths occurring once. Trimming removed 5 bases at V and 2 bases at J, with 11 bases between. This CDR3 has 14 residues. Per the germline V gene, CDR1 is MNHEY and CDR2 is SMNVEV (reference sequence). This chain links TRBV27 with TRBJ2-3; D may correspond to TRBD1 or TRBD2 (5 bases each). The sample comprised CD4+ T cells from blood buffy coats. This TCR was recovered from a human donor in good health. The CDR3 reads CASSRRDLTDTQYF. The CDR3 bases are TGTGCCAGCAGTCGCCGGGACCTCACAGATACGCAGTATTTT.